This T cell receptor beta chain was captured by sequencing in a study of blood T cell repertoires in COVID-19. The wider study: The analysed material was cDNA or gDNA that came from T cells, B-cell-depleted T cells, or PBMCs.

V was clipped by 6 bases and J by 5 bases, with 13 bases between them. This CDR3 has 13 amino acids. Germline V lookup: CDR1 KGHSH, CDR2 LQKENI. Authors' processing steps: Quantification of nucleated cells was approximated via reference gene primer amplification. Generated by immunoSEQ multiplex PCR, the TCRdb table keeps only in-frame clones and is missing some. The V and J calls and clone size were taken over from that table, and D and trimming were inferred from the DNA. The sample includes about 90,000 clones, 72% of them seen just once. The rearrangement links TRBV18 to TRBJ1-2; D gene uncertain. The material sequenced was peripheral blood. The origin of this receptor is a woman of 80 years or more with acute or convalescent COVID-19. The CDR3 DNA is TGTGCCAGCTCCCAAGGGAGGAATTATGGCTACACCTTC. Its protein is CASSQGRNYGYTF.